This T cell receptor (beta chain) was found in a study of blood T cell repertoires in COVID-19. Clones were read by immunoSEQ multiplex PCR, and TCRdb kept only the in-frame ones, dropping some. Here the sample spans some 270,000 clones, nearly 90% being singletons. With regard to this clone: The germline gene is not matched at one end of the junction; a read error may be the cause.

Participants had their cohort set by participant-reported clinical history. This CDR3 contains 13 residues. The genes are TRBV12-3 or TRBV12-4 and TRBJ1-2; 8 positions match TRBD1. This TCR was recovered from a woman aged 55-69 years who had recovered from COVID-19. Material: PBMCs or T cells enriched from blood (not recorded which). In nucleotides, the CDR3 is TGTGCCAGCAGAGTGACAGGGGAGCCATCGCATAAATTC. Translating gives CASRVTGEPSHKF.